What follows is one TCR beta chain and its context. The antigen remains undetermined. The data are from a study of a mutant IDH1 vaccine in newly diagnosed glioma. Turning to the study itself: Patients began vaccination 4-6 weeks after radiotherapy alone, or with temozolomide cycles. The sex distribution of treated patients was about 60% male and about 40% female, with a mean age of 40.4 years.

Noted time point: week 35, safety follow-up. Topical imiquimod was applied with each vaccine dose, which held 300 ug of mutant IDH1 20-mer peptide. Some clones are missing from TCRdb's copy, which holds only in-frame ones; the method was immunoSEQ multiplex PCR. Seen here are approximately 45,000 clones, 88% observed once, and the top ten hold 5.7%. With 1 base clipped from V and 6 bases from J, the junction kept 8 bases outside the gene matches. CDR1 and CDR2 (germline): SGHRS, YFSETQ. The CDR3 is 15 amino acids. Sequences were derived from PBMCs, sampled from a glioma patient whose treatment included an IDH1 peptide vaccine. The origin of this receptor is a woman aged 40 to 55 with glioma. The rearrangement joins TRBV5-1 to TRBJ1-2; 8 bases fit TRBD1. The CDR3 region has the DNA TGCGCCAGCAGCTTGTTTCCAGGGGGCGAGAATGGCTACACCTTC. It is translated as CASSLFPGGENGYTF. Supplemented by reference TRBV5-1 and TRBJ1-2, the full variable domain reads KAGVTQTPRYLIKTRGQQVTLSCSPISGHRSVSWYQQTPGQGLQFLFEYFSETQRNKGNFPGRFSGRQFSNSRSEMNVSTLELGDSALYLCASSLFPGGENGYTFGSGTRLTVV.